This T cell receptor beta chain was sequenced during a study of CD8+ T cells in alopecia areata. Study-level points and caveats: Tofacitinib significantly decreased scalp clonality and expanded CD8+ clones among top 100. Scalp repertoires also include resident alphabeta T cells from normal skin.

V lost 5 bases, J lost 1 base, and 8 bases stayed unmatched. The CDR3 covers 16 residues. Germline CDR1 SGHVS, CDR2 FQNEAQ. Treatment of the sample: oral pan-JAK inhibitor, 5-10 mg twice daily. On this clone: The antigen remains unidentified.

Extracted from the samples, RNA was reverse transcribed into cDNA to serve as the sequencing template. The assay was immunoSEQ multiplex PCR, and TCRdb's table has in-frame clones only and misses some. Of 200,000 to 250,000 clones detected, approximately 72% appear once; the ten largest clones hold 0.95% to 1.5%. The chain links TRBV7-8 to TRBJ2-3; TRBD2 matches at 8 bases. The sample here was CD4+ T cells sorted from blood, taken around week 44, from a patient treated with tofacitinib. The TCR sequence derives from a human donor with alopecia areata. The CDR3 loop reads CASSRERGQGTDTQYF. The CDR3 DNA reads as TGTGCCAGCAGCCGCGAGCGGGGGCAGGGCACAGATACGCAGTATTTT.